What follows are 27 T cell receptor beta chains derived from one specimen sequenced in a study of T cell responses to AZD1222 COVID-19 vaccine. Only in-frame clones appear in the TCRdb table, and some are missing; sequencing was by immunoSEQ multiplex PCR. The sample holds 100,000 to 140,000 clones, about nine tenths seen once. The sequencing used peripheral blood, collected 28 days after the second AZD1222 dose. The origin of the receptors is an adult who received the AZD1222 COVID-19 vaccine.

The J gene is TRBJ2-1, the V gene TRBV7-9; perhaps TRBD2 as D (6 bases). Deletions cut 3 bases from V and 2 bases from J, with 14 bases between. Looked up from germline, CDR1 is SEHNR and CDR2 is FQNEAQ (reference sequence). CDR3 size: 16 residues. CDR3 sequence: CASSLSSGSTYNEQFF. DNA of the CDR3: TGTGCCAGCAGCTTGTCAAGCGGGTCCACCTACAATGAGCAGTTCTTC.

The chain couples TRBV27 to TRBJ2-7, with 7 bases lining up with TRBD2. Per the germline V gene, CDR1 is MNHEY and CDR2 is SMNVEV (reference sequence). This CDR3 spans 16 amino acids. Unmatched junction bases numbered 13, after V lost 5 bases and J lost 3 bases. The CDR3 is CASSPSTGLTLYEQYF. The DNA for the CDR3 is TGTGCCAGCAGTCCCTCAACGGGACTAACCCTCTACGAGCAGTACTTC.

The chain uses TRBV6-5 and TRBJ1-2; 7 bases fit TRBD1. V was clipped by 0 bases and J by 2 bases; unmatched bases: 3. Per germline, CDR1 MNHEY and CDR2 SVGAGI. This CDR3 comprises 15 residues. CDR3 in amino acids: CASSYSPGGNYGYTF. The CDR3 nucleotides read TGTGCCAGCAGTTACTCCCCAGGGGGGAACTATGGCTACACCTTC.

The chain has TRBV19 and TRBJ1-5; no firm D call. V lost 3 bases and J 9 bases, leaving 18 bases between the germline ends. Germline assignment: CDR1 LNHDA and CDR2 SQIVND (reference sequence). CDR3 length: 15 residues. The chain's CDR3 is CASSIYSVNLGPQHF. For the CDR3, the DNA is TGTGCCAGTAGTATTTACAGTGTCAATCTTGGGCCCCAGCATTTT.

The V call is TRBV5-1, the J call TRBJ2-1, with 10 bases that match TRBD2. CDR1 and CDR2 (germline): SGHRS, YFSETQ. The CDR3 length is 18 residues. J was trimmed by 0 bases and V by 4 bases; bases with no gene match: 10. Here the CDR3 DNA reads TGCGCCAGCAGCAAAGGACTAGCGGAGTTTCTCTCCTACAATGAGCAGTTCTTC. This sequence encodes CASSKGLAEFLSYNEQFF.

V and J are TRBV11-2 and TRBJ2-2, with D unresolved. Per the germline V gene, CDR1 is SGHAT and CDR2 is FQNNGV. The CDR3 extends over 11 amino acids. V lost 2 bases and J lost 7, with 2 bases in between. The CDR3 region is CASSLNGELFF. CDR3 DNA sequence: TGTGCCAGCAGCTTAAACGGGGAGCTGTTTTTT.

The CDR3 reads CASSSPNTEAFF. CDR3 nucleotides: TGTGCCAGCAGTTCACCTAACACTGAAGCTTTCTTT. The V gene is TRBV5-6, the J gene TRBJ1-1; D not certain. Germline V gives CDR1 SGHDT, CDR2 YYEEEE. This CDR3 is built from 12 residues. Trimming took off 5 bases at V and 2 bases at J, with 7 bases between the two ends. The full variable domain, its missing parts supplied by reference TRBV5-6 and TRBJ1-1, is DAGVTQSPTHLIKTRGQQVTLRCSPKSGHDTVSWYQQALGQGPQFIFQYYEEEERQRGNFPDRFSGHQFPNYSSELNVNALLLGDSALYLCASSSPNTEAFFGQGTRLTVV.

V is TRBV28 and J is TRBJ2-5; D remains ambiguous. Germline CDR1 is MDHEN and CDR2 is SYDVKM. The CDR3 sequence is 14 residues long. Deletions cut 7 bases from V and 2 bases from J, with 14 bases between. Written as DNA, the CDR3 is TGTGCCAGCATTCCCACTACGACGCAAGAGACCCAGTACTTC. Its protein product is CASIPTTTQETQYF.

In this sample, this clone turned up once. V is TRBV7-2 and J is TRBJ2-7; TRBD2 aligns across 8 bases. Germline V gene lookup returns CDR1 SGHTA and CDR2 FQGNSA. This CDR3 comprises 15 residues. J lost 2 bases, V lost 1 base, and 4 bases had no gene match. CDR3 sequence (DNA): TGTGCCAGCAGCTTAGAAGCCGGGAGGGCCTACGAGCAGTACTTC. It is translated as CASSLEAGRAYEQYF.

The rearrangement links TRBV6-4 to TRBJ2-3, with TRBD2 matching 10 bases. With 5 bases clipped from V and 2 bases from J, the junction kept 4 bases outside the gene matches. The germline V gene encodes CDR1 MRHNA and CDR2 SNTAGT. The CDR3 contains 15 residues. DNA of the CDR3: TGTGCCAGCAGTCCCGGGACTAGCGACACAGATACGCAGTATTTT. Its protein product is CASSPGTSDTDTQYF.

V is TRBV7-2 and J is TRBJ2-5; D not certain. V lost 1 base, J lost 4 bases, and 16 bases lay in between. The CDR3 sequence is 16 residues long. The germline CDR1 and CDR2 sequences are SGHTA and FQGNSA. The CDR3 nucleotides are TGTGCCAGCAGCTTAGTGAGGACCCGATTTGGAGAGACCCAGTACTTC. It translates to CASSLVRTRFGETQYF.

The chain carries TRBV10-3 and TRBJ2-3, with 7 bases fitting TRBD2. After removal of 8 bases from V and 2 bases from J, the junction contained 10 bases not matched to a gene. CDR3 size: 15 residues. CDR1 ENHRY and CDR2 SYGVKD come from the germline V gene. The CDR3 is CAIGNASGNTDTQYF. The DNA of the CDR3 is TGTGCCATCGGGAATGCTAGCGGAAACACAGATACGCAGTATTTT.

The rearrangement uses TRBV28 and TRBJ2-7; D not resolved. Germline V lookup: CDR1 MDHEN, CDR2 SYDVKM. Trimming removed 2 bases from V and 5 bases from J, with 13 bases in between. The CDR3 totals 14 residues. CDR3 loop: CASSLVPATHEQYF. In nucleotides, the CDR3 is TGTGCCAGCAGTTTAGTGCCGGCAACCCACGAGCAGTACTTC. The full variable domain, its missing parts supplied by reference TRBV28 and TRBJ2-7, is DVKVTQSSRYLVKRTGEKVFLECVQDMDHENMFWYRQDPGLGLRLIYFSYDVKMKEKGDIPEGYSVSREKKERFSLILESASTNQTSMYLCASSLVPATHEQYFGPGTRLTVT.

The gene calls are TRBV5-6 and TRBJ1-4; 8 bases agree with TRBD1. The CDR3 consists of 18 residues. CDR1 and CDR2 (germline): SGHDT, YYEEEE. The V gene end was trimmed by 1 base and the J gene end by 7 bases; junction bases not matched to a gene: 15. The chain's CDR3 is CASSLLGTGDLGIEKLFF. The DNA of the CDR3 is TGTGCCAGCAGCTTGTTGGGGACAGGTGACTTGGGGATTGAAAAACTGTTTTTT.

The rearrangement links TRBV10-3 to TRBJ2-3; 10 nucleotides line up with TRBD1. Unmatched junction bases numbered 5, after V lost 8 bases and J lost 3 bases. This CDR3 has 14 residues. Germline V gene sequence: CDR1 ENHRY, CDR2 SYGVKD. This CDR3 is CAILRDRGTDTQYF. CDR3 DNA sequence: TGTGCCATCCTCCGGGACAGGGGTACAGATACGCAGTATTTT.

V usage is TRBV19 and J usage is TRBJ2-3; D is possibly TRBD2 (7 bases). The germline V gene encodes CDR1 LNHDA and CDR2 SQIVND (reference sequence). V dropped 4 bases and J dropped 5 bases, with 13 bases sitting between them. This CDR3 region has 14 residues. The CDR3 nucleotides are TGTGCCAGTAGTACATGGGGGGGCCTAGATACGCAGTATTTT. Its translation: CASSTWGGLDTQYF.

V gene TRBV5-1 combines with J gene TRBJ2-5; D may be TRBD1 (5 bases). V lost 0 bases, J lost 2 bases, and 8 bases lay in between. CDR3 length: 14 amino acids. Germline CDR1 reads SGHRS; CDR2 reads YFSETQ. The CDR3 here is CASSLGRAQETQYF. CDR3 DNA sequence: TGCGCCAGCAGCTTGGGCAGGGCGCAAGAGACCCAGTACTTC.

The gene calls are TRBV19 and TRBJ2-1; D gene unclear. V was clipped by 8 bases and J by 3 bases, with 8 bases between them. CDR1 LNHDA and CDR2 SQIVND come from the germline V gene (reference sequence). CDR3 length: 12 residues. The CDR3, as DNA: TGTGCCAGTGTTTCTGGCTACAATGAGCAGTTCTTC. Its protein product is CASVSGYNEQFF.

This clone is a singleton in its sample. In nucleotides, the CDR3 is TGTGCCAGCAGTTATCTAGGTGGCTATGGCTACACCTTC. Translating it yields CASSYLGGYGYTF. The chain uses TRBV28 and TRBJ1-2, with no clear D. The germline V and J ends were trimmed by 4 bases and 4 bases, with 10 bases remaining between them. CDR1 MDHEN and CDR2 SYDVKM come from the germline V gene. This CDR3 region has 13 residues.

The chain links TRBV9 to TRBJ2-1, with TRBD1 as a possible D gene (5 bases). Germline V gene data show CDR1 as SGDLS and CDR2 as YYNGEE. V lost 4 bases to trimming and J lost 6 bases, with 14 bases between them. The CDR3 spans 14 residues. DNA of the CDR3: TGTGCCAGCAGCTCAGCCAGGGCCAGCAATGAGCAGTTCTTC. Protein product: CASSSARASNEQFF.

The gene calls are TRBV6-4 and TRBJ1-5; D unresolved. Per the germline V gene, CDR1 is MRHNA and CDR2 is SNTAGT. The CDR3 runs 13 residues. The V gene lost 7 bases and the J gene lost 6 bases, with 13 bases spanning the gap. The CDR3 nucleotides are TGTGCCAGCACGGGCCGAGAGGGTCAGCCCCAGCATTTT. It encodes CASTGREGQPQHF.

This clone was observed a single time. The CDR3 nucleotides are TGTGCCAGCTCCCAAGAGGGACATATCAACACCGGGGAGCTGTTTTTT. Translating gives CASSQEGHINTGELFF. This chain links TRBV6-6 with TRBJ2-2, with a tentative D call TRBD1 (6 bases). V shed 8 bases and J shed 2 bases, with 18 bases lying between them. The CDR3 extends over 16 amino acids. In germline, CDR1 is MNHNY, CDR2 SVGAGI (reference sequence).

In DNA form, the CDR3 reads TGCGCCAGCAGCTACGGTGGCAGCAGCTATGGCTACACCTTC. Amino acid sequence: CASSYGGSSYGYTF. The chain uses TRBV5-1 and TRBJ1-2, with D hard to call. Germline V gene sequence: CDR1 SGHRS, CDR2 YFSETQ. This CDR3 is built from 14 residues. The V gene lost 3 bases and the J gene lost 4 bases, with 13 bases spanning the gap.

V is TRBV5-1 and J is TRBJ2-7, with D perhaps matching TRBD1 (5 bases). The V gene's germline CDR1 is SGHRS and CDR2 YFSETQ. V lost 0 bases and J 6 bases, leaving 7 bases between the germline ends. The CDR3 is 12 amino acids. As DNA, the CDR3 is TGCGCCAGCAGCTTGGCAGGGTCCGAGCAGTACTTC. This sequence encodes CASSLAGSEQYF.

The chain links TRBV18 to TRBJ2-4; TRBD2 aligns across 11 bases. V lost 3 bases, J lost 4 bases, and 2 bases stayed unmatched. Germline CDR1 is KGHSH and CDR2 is LQKENI. This CDR3 spans 15 amino acids. CDR3 coding DNA: TGTGCCAGCTCACCGGGACTAGCGGAGAAAAACATTCAGTACTTC. Encoded protein: CASSPGLAEKNIQYF.

This chain uses TRBV12-5 with TRBJ2-7, with D perhaps matching TRBD1 (6 bases). Germline values: CDR1 LGHNT, CDR2 FRNRAP. Trimming removed 1 base from V and 6 bases from J, with 19 bases in between. The CDR3 extends over 16 amino acids. CDR3 loop: CASGLEATRGTGEQYF. In nucleotides, the CDR3 is TGTGCTAGTGGTTTGGAAGCCACCAGGGGAACCGGCGAGCAGTACTTC.

The CDR3: CSVGDRGGETQYF. CDR3 nucleotide sequence: TGCAGCGTGGGGGACAGGGGAGGGGAGACCCAGTACTTC. This chain joins TRBV29-1 and TRBJ2-5; 10 bases agree with TRBD1. Germline-derived CDR1 and CDR2 are SQVTM and ANQGSEA. Unmatched junction bases numbered 6, after V lost 6 bases and J lost 5 bases. The CDR3 sequence is 13 residues long.